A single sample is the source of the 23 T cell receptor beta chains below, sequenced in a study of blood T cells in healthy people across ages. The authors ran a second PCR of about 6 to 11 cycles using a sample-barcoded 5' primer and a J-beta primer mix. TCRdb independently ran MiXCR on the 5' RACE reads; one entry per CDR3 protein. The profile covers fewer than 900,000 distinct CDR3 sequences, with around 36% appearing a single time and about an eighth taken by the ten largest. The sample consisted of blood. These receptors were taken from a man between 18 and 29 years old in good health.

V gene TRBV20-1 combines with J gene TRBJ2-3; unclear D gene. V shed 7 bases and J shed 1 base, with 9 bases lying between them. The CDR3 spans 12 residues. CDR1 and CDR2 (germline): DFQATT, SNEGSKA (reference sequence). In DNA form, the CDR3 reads TGCAGTGGTCAGACTCGCACAGATACGCAGTATTTT. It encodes CSGQTRTDTQYF.

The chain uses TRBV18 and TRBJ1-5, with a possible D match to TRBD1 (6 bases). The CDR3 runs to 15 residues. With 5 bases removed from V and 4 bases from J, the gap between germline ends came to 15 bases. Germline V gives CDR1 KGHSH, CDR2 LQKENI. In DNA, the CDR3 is TGTGCCAGCTCAGGTAGTGGGGGGCCGAATCAGCCCCAGCATTTT. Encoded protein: CASSGSGGPNQPQHF.

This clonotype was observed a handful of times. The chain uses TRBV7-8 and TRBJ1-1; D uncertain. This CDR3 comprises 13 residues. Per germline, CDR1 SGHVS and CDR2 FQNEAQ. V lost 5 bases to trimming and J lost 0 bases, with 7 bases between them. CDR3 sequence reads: CASSARMNTEAFF. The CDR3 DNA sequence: TGTGCCAGCAGCGCCCGGATGAACACTGAAGCTTTCTTT.

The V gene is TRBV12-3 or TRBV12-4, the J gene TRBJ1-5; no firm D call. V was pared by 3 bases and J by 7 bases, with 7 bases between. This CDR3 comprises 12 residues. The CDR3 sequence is CASSFDRQPQHF. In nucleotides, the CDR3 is TGTGCCAGCAGTTTTGACCGACAGCCCCAGCATTTT.

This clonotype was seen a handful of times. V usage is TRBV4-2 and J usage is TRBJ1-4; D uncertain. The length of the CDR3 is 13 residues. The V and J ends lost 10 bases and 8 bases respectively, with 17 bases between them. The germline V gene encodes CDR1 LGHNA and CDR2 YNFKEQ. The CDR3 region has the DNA TGTGCCACCCAGAACCCTGGGCGAGAAAAACTGTTTTTT. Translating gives CATQNPGREKLFF.

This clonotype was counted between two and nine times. CDR3 in amino acids: CASSLQLDRRWGGGYTF. CDR3 coding DNA: TGTGCCAGCAGTTTACAACTGGACAGGCGATGGGGTGGAGGCTACACCTTC. The J gene is TRBJ1-2, the V gene TRBV28, with 7 bases that match TRBD1. V lost 2 bases to trimming and J lost 8 bases; unmatched junction nucleotides: 17. The CDR3 has 17 amino acids. From germline, CDR1 is MDHEN and CDR2 SYDVKM.

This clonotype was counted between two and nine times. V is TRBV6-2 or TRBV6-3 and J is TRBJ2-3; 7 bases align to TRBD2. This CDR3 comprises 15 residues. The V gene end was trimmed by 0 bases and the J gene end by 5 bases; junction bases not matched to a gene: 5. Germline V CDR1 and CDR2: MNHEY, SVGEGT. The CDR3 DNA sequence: TGTGCCAGCAGTTACTCCCCGGGGGGTAGAGATACGCAGTATTTT. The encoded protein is CASSYSPGGRDTQYF.

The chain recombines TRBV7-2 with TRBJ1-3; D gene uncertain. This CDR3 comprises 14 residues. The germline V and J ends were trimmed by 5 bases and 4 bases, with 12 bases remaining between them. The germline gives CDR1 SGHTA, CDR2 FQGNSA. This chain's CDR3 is CASSVQSYGNTIYF. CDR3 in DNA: TGTGCCAGCAGCGTCCAGTCGTACGGAAACACCATATATTTT.

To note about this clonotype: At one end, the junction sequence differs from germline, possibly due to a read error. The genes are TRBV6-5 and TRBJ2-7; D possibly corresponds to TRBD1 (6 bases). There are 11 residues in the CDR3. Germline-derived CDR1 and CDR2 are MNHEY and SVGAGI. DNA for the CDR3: TGTACCAGCAGTAACAGGGTCGAGCAGTACTTC. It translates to CTSSNRVEQYF.

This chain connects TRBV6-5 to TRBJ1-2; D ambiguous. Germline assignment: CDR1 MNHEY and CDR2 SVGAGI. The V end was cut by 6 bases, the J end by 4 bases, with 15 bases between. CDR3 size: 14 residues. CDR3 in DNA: TGTGCCAGCAGGCTATCAGAGGAAGGCTATGGCTACACCTTC. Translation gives CASRLSEEGYGYTF.

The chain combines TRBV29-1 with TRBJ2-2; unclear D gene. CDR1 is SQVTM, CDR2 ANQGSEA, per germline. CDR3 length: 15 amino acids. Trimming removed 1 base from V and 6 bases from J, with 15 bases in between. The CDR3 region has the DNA TGCAGCGTTGAAGGCCAGGCTAGTGTGTCCGGGGAGCTGTTTTTT. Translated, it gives CSVEGQASVSGELFF.

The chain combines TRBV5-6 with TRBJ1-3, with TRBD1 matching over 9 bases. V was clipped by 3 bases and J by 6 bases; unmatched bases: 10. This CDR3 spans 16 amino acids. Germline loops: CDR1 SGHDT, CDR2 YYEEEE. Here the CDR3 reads CASSSLQGALENTIYF. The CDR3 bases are TGTGCCAGCAGCTCTTTACAGGGGGCGCTTGAAAACACCATATATTTT. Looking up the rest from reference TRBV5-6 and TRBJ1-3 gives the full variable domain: DAGVTQSPTHLIKTRGQQVTLRCSPKSGHDTVSWYQQALGQGPQFIFQYYEEEERQRGNFPDRFSGHQFPNYSSELNVNALLLGDSALYLCASSSLQGALENTIYFGEGSWLTVV.

The chain's CDR3 is CSAQDADRGSDTQYF. The CDR3 nucleotides read TGCAGTGCTCAAGACGCGGACAGGGGATCCGATACGCAGTATTTT. The V call is TRBV20-1, the J call TRBJ2-3, with 9 positions matching TRBD1. The CDR3 length is 15 residues. J gave up 6 bases and V 5 bases, and 12 bases lay outside the gene matches. Germline V CDR1 and CDR2: DFQATT, SNEGSKA (reference sequence).

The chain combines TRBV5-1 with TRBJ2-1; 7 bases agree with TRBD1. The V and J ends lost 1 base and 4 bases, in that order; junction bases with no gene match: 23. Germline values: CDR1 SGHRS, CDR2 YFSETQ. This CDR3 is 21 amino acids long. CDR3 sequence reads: CASSLQGLRFKGAGRYNEQFF. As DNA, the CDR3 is TGCGCCAGCAGCTTGCAAGGTCTAAGGTTTAAGGGGGCAGGGAGATACAATGAGCAGTTCTTC.

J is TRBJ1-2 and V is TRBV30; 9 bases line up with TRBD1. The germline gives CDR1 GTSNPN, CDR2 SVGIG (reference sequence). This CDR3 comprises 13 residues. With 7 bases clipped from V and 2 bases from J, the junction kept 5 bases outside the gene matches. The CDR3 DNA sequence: TGTGCCTCCCACAGGGGGCCCAACTATGGCTACACCTTC. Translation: CASHRGPNYGYTF.

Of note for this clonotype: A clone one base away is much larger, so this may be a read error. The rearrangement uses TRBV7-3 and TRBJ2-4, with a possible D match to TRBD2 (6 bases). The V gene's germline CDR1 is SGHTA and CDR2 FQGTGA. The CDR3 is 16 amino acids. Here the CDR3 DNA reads TGTGCCTGCAGCTTGGGAGGCCCATTAGCCAAAAACATTCAGTACTTC. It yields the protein CACSLGGPLAKNIQYF.

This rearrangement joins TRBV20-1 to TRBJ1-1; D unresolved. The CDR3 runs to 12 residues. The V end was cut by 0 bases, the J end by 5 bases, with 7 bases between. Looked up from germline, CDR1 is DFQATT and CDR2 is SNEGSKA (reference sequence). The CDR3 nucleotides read TGCAGTGCTAGAGATTCGGCGACTGAAGCTTTCTTT. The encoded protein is CSARDSATEAFF.

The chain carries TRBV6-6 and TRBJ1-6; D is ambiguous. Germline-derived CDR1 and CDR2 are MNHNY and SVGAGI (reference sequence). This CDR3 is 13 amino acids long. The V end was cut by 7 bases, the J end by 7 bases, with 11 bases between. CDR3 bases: TGTGCCAGCACGGGTGAGGGCAATTCACCCCTCCACTTT. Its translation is CASTGEGNSPLHF.

CDR3 amino acids: CSATTGNLGNTEAFF. In DNA form, the CDR3 reads TGCAGTGCTACAACAGGGAATTTGGGCAACACTGAAGCTTTCTTT. The rearrangement links TRBV20-1 to TRBJ1-1; tentative D call: TRBD1 (6 bases). The V and J ends lost 4 bases and 2 bases respectively, with 17 bases between them. CDR1 DFQATT and CDR2 SNEGSKA come from the germline V gene (reference sequence). The CDR3 has 15 amino acids.

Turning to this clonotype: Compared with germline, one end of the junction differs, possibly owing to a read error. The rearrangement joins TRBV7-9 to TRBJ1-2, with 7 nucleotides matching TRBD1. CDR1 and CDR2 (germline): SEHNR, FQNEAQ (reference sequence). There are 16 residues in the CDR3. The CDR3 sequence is CTSSLAPRQGFYGYTF. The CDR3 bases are TGTACCAGCAGCTTAGCCCCCCGACAGGGATTCTATGGCTACACCTTC.

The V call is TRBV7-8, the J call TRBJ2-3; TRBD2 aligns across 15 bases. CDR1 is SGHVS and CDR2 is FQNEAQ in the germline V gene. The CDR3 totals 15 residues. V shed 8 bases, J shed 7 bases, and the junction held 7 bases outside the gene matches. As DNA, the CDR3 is TGTGCCAGCGGCCGGACTAGCGGGGGGGGAAATACGCAGTATTTT. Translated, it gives CASGRTSGGGNTQYF.

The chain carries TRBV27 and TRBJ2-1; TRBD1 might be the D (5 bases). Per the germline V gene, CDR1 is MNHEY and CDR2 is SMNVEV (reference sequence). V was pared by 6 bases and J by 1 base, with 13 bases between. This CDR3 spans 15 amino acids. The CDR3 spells CASSFRSGSYNEQFF. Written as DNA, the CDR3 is TGTGCCAGCAGCTTCCGCTCAGGGTCCTACAATGAGCAGTTCTTC.

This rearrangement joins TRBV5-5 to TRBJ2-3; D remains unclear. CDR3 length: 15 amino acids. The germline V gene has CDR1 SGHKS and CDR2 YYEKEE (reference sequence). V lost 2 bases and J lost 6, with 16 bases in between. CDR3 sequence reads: CASSFSSPVGDTQYF. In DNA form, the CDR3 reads TGTGCCAGCAGCTTTTCTTCCCCGGTCGGGGATACGCAGTATTTT. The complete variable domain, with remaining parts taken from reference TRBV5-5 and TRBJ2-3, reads DAGVTQSPTHLIKTRGQQVTLRCSPISGHKSVSWYQQVLGQGPQFIFQYYEKEERGRGNFPDRFSARQFPNYSSELNVNALLLGDSALYLCASSFSSPVGDTQYFGPGTRLTVL.